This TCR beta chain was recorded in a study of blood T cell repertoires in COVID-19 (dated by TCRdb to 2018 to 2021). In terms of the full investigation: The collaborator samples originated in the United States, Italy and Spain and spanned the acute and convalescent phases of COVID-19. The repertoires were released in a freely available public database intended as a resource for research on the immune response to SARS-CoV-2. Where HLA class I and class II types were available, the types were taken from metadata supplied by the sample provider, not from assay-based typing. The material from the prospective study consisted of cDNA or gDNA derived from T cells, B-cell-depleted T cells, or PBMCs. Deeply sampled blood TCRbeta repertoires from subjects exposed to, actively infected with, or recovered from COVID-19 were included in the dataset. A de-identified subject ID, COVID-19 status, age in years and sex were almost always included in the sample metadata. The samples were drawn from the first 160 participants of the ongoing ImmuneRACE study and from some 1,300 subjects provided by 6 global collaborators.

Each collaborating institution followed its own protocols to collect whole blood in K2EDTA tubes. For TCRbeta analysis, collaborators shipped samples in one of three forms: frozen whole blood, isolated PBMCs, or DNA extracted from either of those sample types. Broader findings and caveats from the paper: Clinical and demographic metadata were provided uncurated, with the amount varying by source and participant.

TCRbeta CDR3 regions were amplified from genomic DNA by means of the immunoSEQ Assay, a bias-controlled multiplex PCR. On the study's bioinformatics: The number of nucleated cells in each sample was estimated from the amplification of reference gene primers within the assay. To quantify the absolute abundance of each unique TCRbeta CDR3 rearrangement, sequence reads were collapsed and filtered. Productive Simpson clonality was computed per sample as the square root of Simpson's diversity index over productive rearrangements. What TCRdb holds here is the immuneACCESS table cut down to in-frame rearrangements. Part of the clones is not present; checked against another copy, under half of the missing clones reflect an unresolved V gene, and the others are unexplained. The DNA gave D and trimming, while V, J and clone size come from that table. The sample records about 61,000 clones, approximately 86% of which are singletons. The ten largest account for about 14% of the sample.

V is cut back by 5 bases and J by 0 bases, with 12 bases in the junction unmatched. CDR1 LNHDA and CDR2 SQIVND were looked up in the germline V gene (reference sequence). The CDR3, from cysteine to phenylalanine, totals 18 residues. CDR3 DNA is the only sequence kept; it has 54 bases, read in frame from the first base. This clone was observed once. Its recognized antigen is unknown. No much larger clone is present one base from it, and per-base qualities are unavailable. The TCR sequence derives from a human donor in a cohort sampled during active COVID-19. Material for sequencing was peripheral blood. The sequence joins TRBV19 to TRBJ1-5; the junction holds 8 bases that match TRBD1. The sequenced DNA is TGTGCCAGTAGTTCCTCCCGGGACAGGAGCTATAGCAATCAGCCCCAGCATTTT. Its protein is CASSSSRDRSYSNQPQHF.